These 17 T cell receptor beta chains were sequenced from one sample in a study of technical replicates of blood from several donors (dated by TCRdb to about 2017). Receptors were amplified or captured by the immunoSEQ multiplex PCR assay. As stored in TCRdb, this immuneACCESS dataset retains in-frame rearrangements with V and J assigned. A fraction of the clones does not appear; measured against another copy, unresolved V genes explain less than half of the discrepancy, and the remainder lacks a known reason. The sample yields about 89,000 clones; approximately 94% were counted once. The top ten clones comprise 0.24% of the sample. The sequencing input was T cells isolated from PBMCs. The receptors were gathered from a human donor in good health.

The chain has TRBV5-4 and TRBJ2-1; possible D gene TRBD2, 6 bases. This CDR3 is built from 15 residues. The V end lost 0 bases, the J end lost 4 bases, and 11 bases lay between the germline ends. Per the germline V gene, CDR1 is SGHNT and CDR2 is YYREEE (reference sequence). The CDR3 bases are TGTGCCAGCAGCTTGGGTAGCGGAGGTTACAATGAGCAGTTCTTC. Encoded protein: CASSLGSGGYNEQFF.

Regarding this clone: The junction and the germline gene differ at one end; a read error may be behind it. The chain is built from TRBV6-1 and TRBJ1-1; unclear D gene. Germline CDR1 MNHNS, CDR2 SASEGT. This CDR3 contains 16 residues. The CDR3 sequence: CASNESVRRSNTEAFF. In DNA form, the CDR3 reads TGTGCCAGCAATGAATCCGTACGGCGGTCGAACACTGAAGCTTTCTTT.

This sequence joins TRBV11-2 and TRBJ2-7; D gene uncertain. The CDR3 totals 14 residues. Germline-derived CDR1 and CDR2 are SGHAT and FQNNGV. Trimming shortened V by 1 base and J by 2 bases, and 9 bases separated the two germline ends. The CDR3 sequence is CASSLGWQTYEQYF. The CDR3, as DNA: TGTGCCAGCAGCTTAGGCTGGCAGACCTACGAGCAGTACTTC.

This chain uses TRBV5-1 with TRBJ2-1; 7 bases line up with TRBD1. In germline, CDR1 is SGHRS, CDR2 YFSETQ. This CDR3 spans 16 amino acids. The trim removed 3 bases at V and 9 bases at J, leaving 15 bases unmatched. The CDR3 here is CASSSDRDGGRSEQFF. CDR3 in DNA: TGCGCCAGCAGCTCCGACAGGGATGGGGGTCGAAGTGAGCAGTTCTTC.

This clone has just one count. The chain carries TRBV4-2 and TRBJ2-2; TRBD2 matches at 10 bases. CDR1 and CDR2 from the germline V gene are LGHNA and YNFKEQ. V lost 2 bases, J lost 1 base, and 4 bases stayed unmatched. The length of the CDR3 is 17 residues. The CDR3 protein is CASSQWSSGGNTGELFF. DNA for the CDR3: TGTGCCAGCAGCCAATGGTCTAGCGGGGGGAACACCGGGGAGCTGTTTTTT.

The chain carries TRBV6-5 and TRBJ2-7, with 9 bases matching TRBD1. This CDR3 has 16 residues. Germline V gene lookup returns CDR1 MNHEY and CDR2 SVGAGI. With 0 bases clipped from V and 3 bases from J, the junction kept 6 bases outside the gene matches. CDR3 sequence (DNA): TGTGCCAGCAGTTACTCGGGTGGGACAGGGTACTACGAGCAGTACTTC. It specifies CASSYSGGTGYYEQYF.

The J gene is TRBJ1-1, the V gene TRBV13; possibly TRBD1 for D (5 bases). V gave up 4 bases and J gave up 4 bases, with 16 bases separating them. Germline-derived CDR1 and CDR2 are PRHDT and FYEKMQ (reference sequence). This CDR3 contains 15 residues. CDR3 region: CASSSFNWGGTEAFF. The CDR3 coding sequence is TGTGCCAGCAGCTCTTTTAATTGGGGGGGCACTGAAGCTTTCTTT.

The sample holds a few counts of this clone. The rearrangement uses TRBV10-1 and TRBJ2-2; D remains ambiguous. Deletions cut 4 bases from V and 8 bases from J, with 17 bases between. The germline V gene has CDR1 WNHNN and CDR2 SYGVQD (reference sequence). This CDR3 is 15 amino acids long. CDR3 loop: CASSVLAGPSGELFF. The DNA of the CDR3 is TGCGCCAGCAGTGTTTTGGCAGGCCCGTCTGGGGAGCTGTTTTTT.

The chain links TRBV6-5 to TRBJ1-1; D is undetermined. This CDR3 comprises 14 residues. The V gene lost 4 bases and the J gene lost 4 bases, with 13 bases spanning the gap. CDR1 and CDR2 from the germline V gene are MNHEY and SVGAGI. The CDR3 coding sequence is TGTGCCAGCAGTTTTTTGGCTTCTGGCACTGAAGCTTTCTTT. Amino acids: CASSFLASGTEAFF.

The chain couples TRBV2 to TRBJ1-2; TRBD1 aligns across 7 bases. Germline trimming cut 6 bases from V and 4 bases from J; bases unmatched to any gene: 5. Germline V gene data show CDR1 as SNHLY and CDR2 as FYNNEI. CDR3 length: 13 amino acids. The CDR3 bases are TGTGCCAGCAGGCCGGGACAGATCTATGGCTACACCTTC. This gives the protein CASRPGQIYGYTF.

This sequence joins TRBV5-4 and TRBJ2-3; 9 bases are a match to TRBD1. Germline CDR1 reads SGHNT; CDR2 reads YYREEE (reference sequence). CDR3 length: 15 amino acids. J lost 4 bases, V lost 4 bases, and 7 bases had no gene match. The CDR3 reads CASSPQGAGPDTQYF. DNA for the CDR3: TGTGCCAGCAGCCCACAGGGGGCGGGCCCAGATACGCAGTATTTT.

The CDR3 sequence: CAWSDRGVDGYTF. The DNA for the CDR3 is TGTGCCTGGAGCGACAGGGGAGTTGATGGCTACACCTTC. J is TRBJ1-2 and V is TRBV30, with TRBD1 matching 8 bases. The CDR3 contains 13 residues. In germline, CDR1 is GTSNPN, CDR2 SVGIG (reference sequence). After removal of 3 bases from V and 6 bases from J, the junction contained 6 bases not matched to a gene.

This sequence joins TRBV12-2 and TRBJ2-5; TRBD2, as called in the table, went unchecked against the DNA. TRBV12-2 is a known pseudogene. This CDR3 region has 16 residues. The CDR3: CASRFLDPRYSEAQYF. The CDR3 DNA is TGTGCAAGTCGCTTCCTAGACCCCAGATACTCAGAGGCCCAGTACTTC.

V and J are TRBV5-1 and TRBJ2-1, with D perhaps matching TRBD2 (5 bases). The CDR3 is 14 residues long. The germline gives CDR1 SGHRS, CDR2 YFSETQ. Trimming left V 4 bases short and J 5 bases short, with 13 bases between. CDR3 protein: CASSQRTGDNEQFF. The DNA of the CDR3 is TGCGCCAGCAGCCAACGGACTGGGGACAATGAGCAGTTCTTC. Drawing the rest from reference TRBV5-1 and TRBJ2-1, the complete variable domain is KAGVTQTPRYLIKTRGQQVTLSCSPISGHRSVSWYQQTPGQGLQFLFEYFSETQRNKGNFPGRFSGRQFSNSRSEMNVSTLELGDSALYLCASSQRTGDNEQFFGPGTRLTVL.

The V and J genes are TRBV28 and TRBJ2-5, with D perhaps being TRBD1 or TRBD2 (6 bases each). The CDR3 extends over 12 amino acids. V gave up 10 bases and J gave up 5 bases, with 14 bases separating them. Per germline, CDR1 MDHEN and CDR2 SYDVKM. The CDR3 region is CANREVEETQYF. Written as DNA, the CDR3 is TGTGCCAACAGGGAGGTCGAGGAGACCCAGTACTTC.

This chain's CDR3 is CASSFFSGGNSDTQYF. The CDR3, as DNA: TGCGCCAGCAGCTTTTTTAGCGGGGGAAATTCAGATACGCAGTATTTT. J is TRBJ2-3 and V is TRBV5-1; 9 bases agree with TRBD2. The germline V gene has CDR1 SGHRS and CDR2 YFSETQ. V dropped 2 bases and J dropped 4; count of bases not matched to a gene: 8. The CDR3 length is 16 residues.

V is TRBV11-3 and J is TRBJ1-1; D may be TRBD1 (5 bases). Trimming took off 5 bases at V and 6 bases at J, with 19 bases between the two ends. The CDR3 runs 15 residues. Per germline, CDR1 SGHNT and CDR2 YENEEA. As DNA, the CDR3 is TGTGCCAGCAGCCCCTCCCCGGGGAGGGGAGCTGAAGCTTTCTTT. This translates into CASSPSPGRGAEAFF.